These 26 T cell receptor beta chains originate from one sample sequenced in a study of T-cell reconstitution after alpha-beta-depleted transplantation in children (dated by TCRdb to the mid-2010s). The library was built by means of PCR. The sequencing machine was an Illumina HiSeq 2500. To normalize quantification of the TCRbeta repertoire, the TCR libraries were built with molecular barcoding that relied on unique molecular identifiers. Clones were called with MiXCR by TCRdb after fastp trimmed the public reads at Q25, and only in-frame beta chains were retained. Rows matching on CDR3 protein sequence are summarized as one entry with the most common DNA and genes. This sample has around 380,000 distinct CDR3 sequences in its table, and around 9.9% of those were observed once. The ten largest clones add up to roughly 5.1% of the sample. This material consisted of PBMCs from the stem cell graft donor, taken from the stem cell graft. These receptors all come from a human donor who donated a stem cell graft to a child with acute myeloid leukemia.

With regard to this clonotype: A junction boundary mismatches the germline segment, possibly from a read error. This chain links TRBV7-9 with TRBJ1-2; weak D call: TRBD1 (5 bases). Germline V lookup: CDR1 SEHNR, CDR2 FQNEAQ (reference sequence). CDR3 length equals 12 residues. The CDR3 DNA reads TGTGCCAGCTGCTTAGCGGGACCGACTTTCACCTTC. Amino acids: CASCLAGPTFTF.

This clonotype showed up just a few times. The CDR3 reads CASSTPDRGYNSPLHF. CDR3 coding DNA: TGTGCCAGCAGCACCCCGGACAGGGGCTATAATTCACCCCTCCACTTT. The rearrangement uses TRBV7-9 and TRBJ1-6; TRBD1 aligns across 9 bases. V lost 5 bases and J lost 3; bases outside the gene matches: 5. This CDR3 region has 16 residues. CDR1 and CDR2 from the germline V gene are SEHNR and FQNEAQ (reference sequence).

The chain employs TRBV20-1 and TRBJ1-2, with D perhaps matching TRBD1 (6 bases). Germline V gives CDR1 DFQATT, CDR2 SNEGSKA (reference sequence). The ends were cut back, 1 base at V and 6 bases at J, with 12 bases in the middle. CDR3 length: 13 amino acids. CDR3 DNA sequence: TGCAGTGCTAGAGTGTTTACAGGGAATGGCTACACCTTC. It translates to CSARVFTGNGYTF.

This clonotype was seen a few times. The chain recombines TRBV27 with TRBJ2-2; D not certain. The CDR3 loop spans 14 amino acids. In germline, CDR1 is MNHEY, CDR2 SMNVEV (reference sequence). The germline V and J ends were trimmed by 3 bases and 6 bases, with 11 bases remaining between them. This CDR3 is CASSFRRAAGELFF. The CDR3 nucleotides are TGTGCCAGCAGTTTCCGAAGGGCGGCCGGGGAGCTGTTTTTT.

The chain combines TRBV7-2 with TRBJ1-2; TRBD1 matches at 12 bases. With V trimmed by 1 base and J by 8 bases, 8 bases remained unmatched. The CDR3 is 16 residues long. Per germline, CDR1 SGHTA and CDR2 FQGNSA. The CDR3 DNA sequence: TGTGCCAGCAGCTTAGTGGGGGGACAGGGGGCTGGAGGCTACACCTTC. Translating it yields CASSLVGGQGAGGYTF.

The chain employs TRBV7-2 and TRBJ2-5, with D tentatively TRBD1 (5 bases). There are 16 residues in the CDR3. The germline CDR1 and CDR2 sequences are SGHTA and FQGNSA. V lost 8 bases and J lost 2, with 21 bases in between. The CDR3 region has the DNA TGTGCCAGCGGCAACGCGACAGCCTGGTTACAAGAGACCCAGTACTTC. The encoded protein is CASGNATAWLQETQYF. Supplemented by reference TRBV7-2 and TRBJ2-5, the full variable domain reads GAGVSQSPSNKVTEKGKDVELRCDPISGHTALYWYRQSLGQGLEFLIYFQGNSAPDKSGLPSDRFSAERTGGSVSTLTIQRTQQEDSAVYLCASGNATAWLQETQYFGPGTRLLVL.

The chain combines TRBV7-2 with TRBJ2-5; D remains ambiguous. Germline V gene sequence: CDR1 SGHTA, CDR2 FQGNSA. V was clipped by 4 bases and J by 4 bases, with 19 bases between them. CDR3 length: 16 residues. The DNA of the CDR3 is TGTGCCAGCAGCTCCCTCGGCGCTCAAGGCCGAGAGACCCAGTACTTC. It encodes CASSSLGAQGRETQYF.

This clonotype was seen a handful of times. The rearrangement joins TRBV29-1 to TRBJ1-1; D perhaps matches TRBD1 (6 bases). Germline values: CDR1 SQVTM, CDR2 ANQGSEA. The CDR3 sequence is 11 residues long. The germline V and J ends were trimmed by 5 bases and 7 bases, with 11 bases remaining between them. CDR3 amino acids: CSVHQQGEAFF. In DNA form, the CDR3 reads TGCAGCGTTCACCAACAGGGTGAAGCTTTCTTT.

The gene calls are TRBV12-3 or TRBV12-4 and TRBJ2-1; 8 nucleotides match TRBD2. Trimming removed 5 bases from V and 9 bases from J; junction bases left unmatched: 15. The CDR3 consists of 16 residues. CDR3 nucleotides: TGTGCCAGCAGTCTACTAAGCGGGGGCTCCTCCGGTGAGCAGTTCTTC. This codes for CASSLLSGGSSGEQFF.

This clonotype was detected ten times or more. The rearrangement uses TRBV20-1 and TRBJ1-1, with D possibly being TRBD1 (5 bases). Deletions cut 0 bases from V and 4 bases from J, with 15 bases between. CDR1 is DFQATT, CDR2 SNEGSKA, per germline (reference sequence). CDR3 size: 15 residues. The CDR3 loop reads CSARDLGGVGTEAFF. The CDR3 nucleotides are TGCAGTGCTAGAGATTTGGGGGGAGTGGGCACTGAAGCTTTCTTT.

This clonotype was recorded at least ten times. The V gene is TRBV20-1, the J gene TRBJ2-5; 8 bases match TRBD2. CDR1 and CDR2 from the germline V gene are DFQATT and SNEGSKA (reference sequence). Trimming cost V 1 base and J 5 bases; bases outside gene matches: 3. CDR3 length: 13 residues. The CDR3 DNA is TGCAGTGCTAGAGGGACTAGCAGGGAGACCCAGTACTTC. Residues: CSARGTSRETQYF.

The chain is built from TRBV20-1 and TRBJ1-1, with D tentatively TRBD1 (5 bases). This CDR3 has 14 residues. V lost 3 bases, J lost 4 bases, and 15 bases lay in between. The germline gives CDR1 DFQATT, CDR2 SNEGSKA (reference sequence). As DNA, the CDR3 is TGCAGTGCTAGGGCCCCGAGGGGAGGCACTGAAGCTTTCTTT. Amino acids: CSARAPRGGTEAFF.

The chain is built from TRBV20-1 and TRBJ2-3, with TRBD1 matching 7 bases. This CDR3 comprises 14 residues. V was pared by 8 bases and J by 3 bases, with 11 bases of the junction left unmatched. The germline gives CDR1 DFQATT, CDR2 SNEGSKA (reference sequence). CDR3 bases: TGCAGTCCACGGGACAGCCACTTAACAGATACGCAGTATTTT. Translated, it gives CSPRDSHLTDTQYF.

The gene calls are TRBV4-1 and TRBJ2-3; TRBD1 matches at 9 bases. This CDR3 region has 17 residues. V gave up 1 base and J gave up 0 bases; unmatched junction bases: 5. The germline V gene has CDR1 MGHRA and CDR2 YSYEKL. CDR3 in DNA: TGCGCCAGCAGCCAAGCGGGGACAGGGTATAGCACAGATACGCAGTATTTT. This sequence encodes CASSQAGTGYSTDTQYF.

In this sample, this clonotype turned up many times. V usage is TRBV20-1 and J usage is TRBJ2-2; 14 bases line up with TRBD2. This CDR3 contains 18 residues. Looked up from germline, CDR1 is DFQATT and CDR2 is SNEGSKA (reference sequence). J gave up 1 base and V 1 base, and 5 bases lay outside the gene matches. CDR3 loop: CSARGRLAGGLNTGELFF. The CDR3, as DNA: TGCAGTGCTAGAGGTCGACTAGCGGGAGGGCTGAACACCGGGGAGCTGTTTTTT.

This clonotype was picked up a small number of times. V usage is TRBV10-3 and J usage is TRBJ1-2; 8 bases are shared with TRBD1. J lost 4 bases, V lost 5 bases, and 3 bases had no gene match. CDR3 size: 13 residues. Looked up from germline, CDR1 is ENHRY and CDR2 is SYGVKD. CDR3 bases: TGTGCCATCAGTAACAGGGGGATCTATGGCTACACCTTC. It codes for CAISNRGIYGYTF.

This clonotype was detected many times. The rearrangement joins TRBV29-1 to TRBJ2-3; D possibly matches TRBD1 or TRBD2 (6 bases each). Germline lookup yields CDR1 SQVTM and CDR2 ANQGSEA. The CDR3 contains 14 residues. The V and J ends lost 7 bases and 0 bases respectively, with 14 bases between them. CDR3: CSARGGTSTDTQYF. CDR3 coding DNA: TGCAGCGCCCGAGGGGGGACAAGCACAGATACGCAGTATTTT.

This clonotype was seen a few times. CDR3 in amino acids: CASSSGGQGSGYTF. The DNA of the CDR3 is TGCGCCAGCAGCAGCGGCGGACAGGGAAGTGGCTACACCTTC. The chain is built from TRBV5-1 and TRBJ1-2; 8 bases are a match to TRBD1. The CDR3 contains 14 residues. Per germline, CDR1 SGHRS and CDR2 YFSETQ. The J segment lost 7 bases and the V segment lost 4 bases, leaving 9 bases of the junction unmatched.

This clonotype was observed many times. The chain links TRBV20-1 to TRBJ2-1; tentative D call: TRBD1 (6 bases). Trimming removed 8 bases from V and 2 bases from J, with 13 bases in between. The CDR3 sequence is 13 residues long. Germline CDR1 DFQATT, CDR2 SNEGSKA (reference sequence). CDR3 in DNA: TGCAGTACCCTTGGGGGCACCTACAATGAGCAGTTCTTC. The encoded protein is CSTLGGTYNEQFF.

Of note for this clonotype: The junction departs from germline at one end; a sequencing error may be responsible. This chain joins TRBV7-9 and TRBJ1-1, with D perhaps TRBD1 (5 bases). In germline, CDR1 is SEHNR, CDR2 FQNEAQ (reference sequence). The length of the CDR3 is 14 residues. This chain's CDR3 is CANSLRGGSTEAFF. For the CDR3, the DNA is TGTGCCAACAGCTTAAGGGGTGGAAGCACTGAAGCTTTCTTT.

This clonotype was observed many times. The CDR3 DNA reads TGTGCCAGCAGCCTCTTCACCGGGGAGCTGTTTTTT. The encoded protein is CASSLFTGELFF. V usage is TRBV12-3 or TRBV12-4 and J usage is TRBJ2-2; D is unresolved. V was cut by 6 bases and J by 4 bases, with 6 bases left in between. The CDR3 covers 12 residues.

This clonotype has more than one count but fewer than ten. The CDR3 DNA sequence: TGTGCCAGCAGCTTAATGGGCGGGGGGTCCTACAATGAGCAGTTCTTC. It yields the protein CASSLMGGGSYNEQFF. The V gene is TRBV7-3, the J gene TRBJ2-1; TRBD2 matches at 8 bases. This CDR3 region has 16 residues. J gave up 1 base and V 1 base, and 3 bases lay outside the gene matches. Per the germline V gene, CDR1 is SGHTA and CDR2 is FQGTGA.

Note on this clonotype: At one boundary the junction diverges from the germline segment, which might be a read error. This chain joins TRBV5-1 and TRBJ2-3; D might be TRBD2 (6 bases). The CDR3 runs to 17 residues. The germline CDR1 and CDR2 sequences are SGHRS and YFSETQ. The CDR3 sequence is CASSYGGGMVFTNTQYF. Here the CDR3 DNA reads TGCGCCAGCAGTTACGGTGGAGGGATGGTGTTCACAAATACGCAGTATTTT.

This clonotype was detected only a few times. The gene calls are TRBV6-1 and TRBJ2-3, with D tentatively TRBD1 or TRBD2 (5 bases each). CDR3 length: 14 amino acids. V lost 3 bases, J lost 8 bases, and 15 bases lay in between. Germline CDR1 and CDR2: MNHNS and SASEGT. The CDR3 loop reads CASSEGPGSGTQYF. The CDR3 DNA is TGTGCCAGCAGTGAGGGACCGGGGTCGGGTACGCAGTATTTT.

This clonotype was counted only a few times. The chain carries TRBV7-9 and TRBJ2-3, with 8 positions matching TRBD2. Trimming took 1 base from V and 3 from J; bases not matched to a gene: 6. Germline V gives CDR1 SEHNR, CDR2 FQNEAQ (reference sequence). The CDR3 spans 16 residues. CDR3 sequence: CASSLVGGGLTDTQYF. The CDR3 bases are TGTGCCAGCAGCTTAGTAGGCGGGGGGCTGACAGATACGCAGTATTTT.

This clonotype has more than one count but fewer than ten. This chain connects TRBV6-1 to TRBJ2-7; D ambiguous. In germline, CDR1 is MNHNS, CDR2 SASEGT. V was trimmed by 8 bases and J by 5 bases, leaving 19 bases between them. This CDR3 is built from 14 residues. The CDR3 nucleotides are TGTGCCAGCCGCCCAGATAGGCTAGTCCACGAGCAGTACTTC. This translates into CASRPDRLVHEQYF.